The 30 T cell receptor beta chains below all came from one sample that was sequenced in a study of blood T cell repertoires in COVID-19. The table came from immunoSEQ multiplex PCR; TCRdb's copy has only in-frame clones and leaves some out. The data show over 60,000 clones, 70% to 90% seen once. The material sequenced was peripheral blood. These receptors came from a man between 65 and 80 years old with active or convalescent COVID-19.

In its sample, this clone was seen once. V is TRBV20-1 and J is TRBJ1-1; TRBD1 is a possible D gene (5 bases). Trimming stripped 5 bases from V and 10 bases from J, with 11 bases between. Germline CDR1 is DFQATT and CDR2 is SNEGSKA (reference sequence). This CDR3 region has 10 residues. CDR3 nucleotide sequence: TGCAGTGCTCCGTTGGGGCCAGCTTTCTTT. This codes for CSAPLGPAFF.

The rearrangement joins TRBV19 to TRBJ2-7; D ambiguous. This CDR3 has 13 amino acids. Germline loops: CDR1 LNHDA, CDR2 SQIVND (reference sequence). The V gene lost 6 bases and the J gene lost 2 bases, with 11 bases spanning the gap. The CDR3 DNA reads TGTGCCAGTAGCCTCGACAACACCTACGAGCAGTACTTC. It codes for CASSLDNTYEQYF. The full variable domain, with the rest looked up from reference TRBV19 and TRBJ2-7, is DGGITQSPKYLFRKEGQNVTLSCEQNLNHDAMYWYRQDPGQGLRLIYYSQIVNDFQKGDIAEGYSVSREKKESFPLTVTSAQKNPTAFYLCASSLDNTYEQYFGPGTRLTVT.

The sample holds a few counts of this clone. This chain connects TRBV4-2 to TRBJ2-7; 7 nucleotides match TRBD2. Germline loops: CDR1 LGHNA, CDR2 YNFKEQ. This CDR3 is built from 15 residues. J lost 4 bases, V lost 6 bases, and 12 bases had no gene match. The CDR3 reads CASSTGAGDRYEQYF. Written as DNA, the CDR3 is TGTGCCAGCAGTACTGGTGCGGGAGATCGGTACGAGCAGTACTTC.

V is TRBV10-3 and J is TRBJ2-3; TRBD2 might be the D (6 bases). The CDR3 is made up of 16 amino acids. V gave up 0 bases and J gave up 1 base, with 11 bases separating them. CDR1 and CDR2 (germline): ENHRY, SYGVKD. CDR3: CAISESGTSRTDTQYF. CDR3 nucleotide sequence: TGTGCCATCAGTGAGTCGGGTACTAGCCGCACAGATACGCAGTATTTT.

The chain recombines TRBV5-4 with TRBJ2-1; 8 positions match TRBD2. The CDR3 length is 18 residues. The V gene end was trimmed by 1 base and the J gene end by 3 bases; junction bases not matched to a gene: 12. Germline V gives CDR1 SGHNT, CDR2 YYREEE (reference sequence). CDR3 protein: CASSLKVASGPLYNEQFF. The CDR3 region has the DNA TGTGCCAGCAGCTTGAAGGTGGCTAGCGGGCCCCTCTACAATGAGCAGTTCTTC.

V and J are TRBV4-2 and TRBJ1-2, with 11 nucleotides matching TRBD1. The CDR3 extends over 15 amino acids. The germline V gene has CDR1 LGHNA and CDR2 YNFKEQ. The J segment lost 7 bases and the V segment lost 0 bases, leaving 4 bases of the junction unmatched. The CDR3 nucleotides are TGTGCCAGCAGCCAAGAAGGACAGGGGGCGGGTGGCTACACCTTC. This sequence encodes CASSQEGQGAGGYTF.

The V call is TRBV11-2, the J call TRBJ1-5, with 8 bases identical to TRBD1. Germline V gives CDR1 SGHAT, CDR2 FQNNGV. The V gene end was trimmed by 5 bases and the J gene end by 3 bases; junction bases not matched to a gene: 12. The CDR3 has 17 residues. CDR3 amino acids: CASSPSSNRGVNQPQHF. The CDR3 nucleotides read TGTGCCAGCAGCCCCTCGTCGAACAGGGGGGTCAATCAGCCCCAGCATTTT.

In this sample, this clone turned up once. The gene calls are TRBV18 and TRBJ2-3; D perhaps matches TRBD1 (5 bases). This CDR3 region has 13 residues. V was trimmed by 4 bases and J by 6 bases, leaving 11 bases between them. Germline V gene lookup returns CDR1 KGHSH and CDR2 LQKENI. CDR3 sequence reads: CASSLGAGDTQYF. DNA of the CDR3: TGTGCCAGCTCACTAGGAGCAGGGGATACGCAGTATTTT.

The chain employs TRBV30 and TRBJ1-1; weak D call: TRBD1 (5 bases). The V gene lost 5 bases and the J gene lost 4 bases, with 11 bases spanning the gap. The CDR3 has 12 amino acids. The germline V gene encodes CDR1 GTSNPN and CDR2 SVGIG (reference sequence). In DNA, the CDR3 is TGTGCCTGGTATTGGGGCATCACTGAAGCTTTCTTT. Its translation is CAWYWGITEAFF.

The sample holds a few counts of this clone. The CDR3 DNA sequence: TGTGCCATAATCTTACAGGGCGAAGCTTTCTTT. Its translation: CAIILQGEAFF. The V gene is TRBV10-3, the J gene TRBJ1-1; tentative D call: TRBD1 (6 bases). V was shortened by 9 bases and J by 8 bases, with 13 bases between the two germline ends. The CDR3 covers 11 residues. The germline gives CDR1 ENHRY, CDR2 SYGVKD.

This chain links TRBV18 with TRBJ2-4, with D possibly matching TRBD2 (6 bases). Trimming left V 0 bases short and J 7 bases short, with 10 bases between. The length of the CDR3 is 14 residues. Germline V lookup: CDR1 KGHSH, CDR2 LQKENI. CDR3 DNA: TGTGCCAGCTCACCACCGGAGGGAACCAACATTCAGTACTTC. Translated: CASSPPEGTNIQYF.

The chain combines TRBV28 with TRBJ2-5; unclear D gene. Between the trimmed V and J ends, which lost 4 bases and 1 base, there was a span of 4 bases. Germline-derived CDR1 and CDR2 are MDHEN and SYDVKM. The CDR3 runs to 12 residues. CDR3 loop: CASSSVQETQYF. In DNA form, the CDR3 reads TGTGCCAGCAGTTCCGTCCAAGAGACCCAGTACTTC.

The V and J genes are TRBV7-2 and TRBJ2-7, with 10 bases aligning to TRBD2. The length of the CDR3 is 15 residues. The germline V gene has CDR1 SGHTA and CDR2 FQGNSA. V was pared by 4 bases and J by 5 bases, with 8 bases of the junction left unmatched. This CDR3 reads CASSYSGRRDDEQYF. The CDR3 region has the DNA TGTGCCAGCAGCTATAGCGGGAGGAGGGATGACGAGCAGTACTTC.

This clone showed up just once. This chain links TRBV12-3 or TRBV12-4 with TRBJ1-2; TRBD1 is a possible D gene (6 bases). V was pared by 5 bases and J by 8 bases, with 15 bases between. The CDR3 consists of 13 residues. The CDR3 reads CASSPAGGRGYTF. CDR3 in DNA: TGTGCCAGCAGTCCGGCGGGGGGCCGAGGCTACACCTTC.

The CDR3 is CRSGRSYEQYF. The CDR3, as DNA: TGCAGGAGCGGGAGGTCCTACGAGCAGTACTTC. This chain joins TRBV20-1 and TRBJ2-7; 9 nucleotides match TRBD2. Germline CDR1 is DFQATT and CDR2 is SNEGSKA (reference sequence). This CDR3 is built from 11 residues.

The chain carries TRBV5-1 and TRBJ2-2, with D possibly being TRBD2 (5 bases). This CDR3 is 13 amino acids long. Deletions cut 0 bases from V and 10 bases from J, with 10 bases between. The germline gives CDR1 SGHRS, CDR2 YFSETQ. CDR3: CASSLAGKKELFF. The CDR3 nucleotides are TGCGCCAGCAGCTTGGCCGGGAAGAAGGAGCTGTTTTTT.

The chain uses TRBV4-2 and TRBJ2-1; 8 nucleotides line up with TRBD1. Trimming took 0 bases from V and 9 from J; bases not matched to a gene: 4. CDR1 is LGHNA and CDR2 is YNFKEQ in the germline V gene. The CDR3 covers 14 residues. CDR3 DNA sequence: TGTGCCAGCAGCCAAGATAGGGACAGGTCTGAGCAGTTCTTC. Translated, it gives CASSQDRDRSEQFF.

The gene calls are TRBV18 and TRBJ1-1, with D maybe TRBD1 (6 bases). The CDR3 sequence is 15 residues long. Trimming pared 0 bases from V and 4 bases from J, leaving 12 bases between. Germline lookup yields CDR1 KGHSH and CDR2 LQKENI. The DNA of the CDR3 is TGTGCCAGCTCACCACCCGGGGGGGCGCCCACTGAAGCTTTCTTT. Amino acid sequence: CASSPPGGAPTEAFF.

The chain links TRBV28 to TRBJ1-2; D not certain. Germline CDR1 is MDHEN and CDR2 is SYDVKM. The CDR3 length is 16 residues. The germline V and J ends were trimmed by 2 bases and 4 bases, with 17 bases remaining between them. The CDR3 reads CASSLAGGNRGYGYTF. CDR3 coding DNA: TGTGCCAGCAGTTTAGCCGGAGGCAACCGGGGCTATGGCTACACCTTC.

CDR3 region: CASSLGLREFF. The CDR3 nucleotides are TGTGCCAGCAGCTTAGGTTTGCGGGAGTTCTTC. The V call is TRBV11-2, the J call TRBJ2-1, with D perhaps matching TRBD2 (5 bases). The V gene's germline CDR1 is SGHAT and CDR2 FQNNGV. CDR3 length: 11 residues. V was clipped by 1 base and J by 14 bases, with 9 bases between them.

The V call is TRBV30, the J call TRBJ1-2, with D unresolved. The CDR3 totals 14 residues. The germline V gene encodes CDR1 GTSNPN and CDR2 SVGIG (reference sequence). V was clipped by 2 bases and J by 6 bases, with 16 bases between them. The CDR3, as DNA: TGTGCCTGGAGTCCCCTTTATGGTAGCGATGGCTACACCTTC. Translated, it gives CAWSPLYGSDGYTF.

The J gene is TRBJ2-3, the V gene TRBV5-1; 9 bases map to TRBD1. The CDR3 is made up of 16 amino acids. The junction had 5 bases not matched to a gene; V was cut back by 0 bases and J by 3 bases. Germline-derived CDR1 and CDR2 are SGHRS and YFSETQ. CDR3 region: CASSLGWTGATDTQYF. The CDR3 DNA is TGCGCCAGCAGCTTGGGTTGGACAGGGGCGACAGATACGCAGTATTTT.

The chain has TRBV28 and TRBJ2-2; no reliable D call. Germline-derived CDR1 and CDR2 are MDHEN and SYDVKM. The CDR3 extends over 12 amino acids. The V and J ends lost 8 bases and 5 bases respectively, with 9 bases between them. CDR3 sequence reads: CASLRMTGELFF. The CDR3 nucleotides are TGTGCCAGCCTAAGAATGACCGGGGAGCTGTTTTTT.

This sequence joins TRBV19 and TRBJ2-1, with D tentatively TRBD1 (5 bases). Germline assignment: CDR1 LNHDA and CDR2 SQIVND (reference sequence). V was trimmed by 1 base and J by 9 bases, leaving 13 bases between them. This CDR3 is 14 amino acids long. Here the CDR3 DNA reads TGTGCCAGTAGTATAGGGGGCCTGCCGGGTGAGCAGTTCTTC. Protein sequence: CASSIGGLPGEQFF.

The genes are TRBV18 and TRBJ1-5; 7 positions match TRBD1. CDR3 size: 15 residues. Germline V gene sequence: CDR1 KGHSH, CDR2 LQKENI. The J segment lost 2 bases and the V segment lost 1 base, leaving 2 bases of the junction unmatched. DNA for the CDR3: TGTGCCAGCTCACCACAGGGGGCGGGCAATCAGCCCCAGCATTTT. As protein: CASSPQGAGNQPQHF.

This clone has a single count. The V and J genes are TRBV6-6 and TRBJ1-3; no reliable D call. Trimming took off 10 bases at V and 4 bases at J, with 8 bases between the two ends. Germline V gives CDR1 MNHNY, CDR2 SVGAGI (reference sequence). This CDR3 is built from 11 residues. CDR3 DNA: TGTGCCATCCTGTCGGGAAACACCATATATTTT. Protein product: CAILSGNTIYF.

The chain has TRBV5-6 and TRBJ1-2; 7 nucleotides match TRBD1. Germline lookup yields CDR1 SGHDT and CDR2 YYEEEE. The CDR3 runs to 11 residues. The J segment lost 12 bases and the V segment lost 4 bases, leaving 6 bases of the junction unmatched. CDR3 DNA: TGTGCCAGCAGCGTCGGGACAGAGAACACCTTC. It is translated as CASSVGTENTF.

The V gene is TRBV9, the J gene TRBJ2-7; D is uncertain. The CDR3 runs 15 residues. Trimming stripped 3 bases from V and 5 bases from J, with 18 bases between. Germline loops: CDR1 SGDLS, CDR2 YYNGEE. The CDR3 DNA is TGTGCCAGCAGCGGATCAGGATACACGGTCGACGAGCAGTACTTC. Amino acids: CASSGSGYTVDEQYF.

V and J are TRBV7-9 and TRBJ2-1, with 11 bases that match TRBD2. Germline assignment: CDR1 SEHNR and CDR2 FQNEAQ (reference sequence). V trimming: 5 bases; J trimming: 4 bases; junction bases outside the gene matches: 7. The CDR3 totals 16 residues. This CDR3 is CASSLSGTSGYNEQFF. CDR3 coding DNA: TGTGCCAGCAGCCTAAGCGGGACTAGCGGTTACAATGAGCAGTTCTTC.

This rearrangement joins TRBV5-4 to TRBJ1-2; D possibly corresponds to TRBD1 (5 bases). This CDR3 region has 15 residues. The germline gives CDR1 SGHNT, CDR2 YYREEE (reference sequence). The V end lost 6 bases, the J end lost 2 bases, and 17 bases lay between the germline ends. CDR3 region: CASNPGRGVNYGYTF. DNA for the CDR3: TGTGCCAGCAATCCCGGGAGGGGCGTGAACTATGGCTACACCTTC. The full variable domain, rest sourced from reference TRBV5-4 and TRBJ1-2, is ETGVTQSPTHLIKTRGQQVTLRCSSQSGHNTVSWYQQALGQGPQFIFQYYREEENGRGNFPPRFSGLQFPNYSSELNVNALELDDSALYLCASNPGRGVNYGYTFGSGTRLTVV.